The 28 T cell receptor beta chains below were found in one sample sequenced in a study of Ad26.COV2.S vaccination and SARS-CoV-2 variants. Profiled with immunoSEQ multiplex PCR; TCRdb holds only in-frame clones, not every one. Of 300,000 to 450,000 clones in the sample, approximately 85% were seen once. The treatment here: around 19 received Ad26.COV2.S at low or high dose, single or two shots; 5 received placebo; per-sample allocation not given. Vaccine and placebo recipients were sampled on day 63 after the first injection. Sequencing used peripheral blood, obtained in a trial of Ad26.COV2.S vaccine versus placebo. Source of these receptors: a person between 18 and 65 years old who received the Ad26.COV2.S COVID-19 vaccine or a placebo.

The chain couples TRBV25-1 to TRBJ2-5; D gene unclear. The germline gives CDR1 MGHDK, CDR2 SYGVNS. The V gene lost 8 bases and the J gene lost 2 bases, with 9 bases spanning the gap. This CDR3 comprises 12 residues. The CDR3, as DNA: TGTGCCAGCCGGGCCCGTCAAGAGACCCAGTACTTC. Translated, it gives CASRARQETQYF.

The chain joins TRBV28 to TRBJ2-1; 11 bases line up with TRBD2. V dropped 8 bases and J dropped 8; count of bases not matched to a gene: 14. CDR1 is MDHEN, CDR2 SYDVKM, per germline. The CDR3 consists of 16 residues. In DNA, the CDR3 is TGTGCCAGCGACAGGGGGATTAGCGGGAGGGTGGATGAGCAGTTCTTC. Translation gives CASDRGISGRVDEQFF.

CDR3 region: CASSIKPGDNSPLHF. The DNA of the CDR3 is TGTGCCAGTAGTATTAAGCCAGGAGATAATTCACCCCTCCACTTT. The chain has TRBV19 and TRBJ1-6; D remains unclear. Deletions cut 3 bases from V and 5 bases from J, with 11 bases between. CDR3 length equals 15 residues. Germline lookup yields CDR1 LNHDA and CDR2 SQIVND (reference sequence).

In its sample, this clone was seen once. The rearrangement uses TRBV7-2 and TRBJ2-1; the D is unclear. Per the germline V gene, CDR1 is SGHTA and CDR2 is FQGNSA. Between the trimmed V and J ends, which lost 0 bases and 3 bases, there was a span of 6 bases. This CDR3 has 14 amino acids. The CDR3, as DNA: TGTGCCAGCAGCTTAGCCTCCTACTACAATGAGCAGTTCTTC. Its protein is CASSLASYYNEQFF. Full variable domain (missing parts from reference TRBV7-2 and TRBJ2-1): GAGVSQSPSNKVTEKGKDVELRCDPISGHTALYWYRQSLGQGLEFLIYFQGNSAPDKSGLPSDRFSAERTGGSVSTLTIQRTQQEDSAVYLCASSLASYYNEQFFGPGTRLTVL.

The V and J genes are TRBV10-2 and TRBJ2-7; D is uncertain. Germline-derived CDR1 and CDR2 are WSHSY and SAAADI. The CDR3 has 13 residues. Between the trimmed V and J ends, which lost 2 bases and 2 bases, there was a span of 7 bases. The CDR3 is CASSEDKTYEQYF. In DNA form, the CDR3 reads TGCGCCAGCAGTGAGGATAAAACCTACGAGCAGTACTTC.

The chain links TRBV9 to TRBJ2-3; D unresolved. The CDR3 has 15 amino acids. The V end lost 2 bases, the J end lost 0 bases, and 10 bases lay between the germline ends. The germline V gene encodes CDR1 SGDLS and CDR2 YYNGEE. CDR3 DNA sequence: TGTGCCAGCAGCGTGTGGACCTCTAGCACAGATACGCAGTATTTT. Translation gives CASSVWTSSTDTQYF.

Only one count was recorded for this clone. The J gene is TRBJ1-2, the V gene TRBV6-5; a possible D gene is TRBD1 (5 bases). The CDR3 sequence is 16 residues long. Deletions cut 0 bases from V and 4 bases from J, with 15 bases between. Germline lookup yields CDR1 MNHEY and CDR2 SVGAGI. Written as DNA, the CDR3 is TGTGCCAGCAGTTACTCCGGGAGAGGGGTGAGCTATGGCTACACCTTC. This translates into CASSYSGRGVSYGYTF.

J is TRBJ2-1 and V is TRBV7-2; TRBD2 aligns across 7 bases. The germline V gene has CDR1 SGHTA and CDR2 FQGNSA. The CDR3 covers 17 residues. The junction had 6 bases not matched to a gene; V was cut back by 1 base and J by 0 bases. The CDR3 DNA reads TGTGCCAGCAGCTTAGGGCTAGCGGCTAGCTCCTACAATGAGCAGTTCTTC. This translates into CASSLGLAASSYNEQFF.

This clone was recorded only once. V gene TRBV9 combines with J gene TRBJ1-1, with unresolved D. Germline CDR1 is SGDLS and CDR2 is YYNGEE. The CDR3 spans 13 residues. V lost 5 bases and J lost 6, with 14 bases in between. The CDR3 sequence is CASRRDFISEAFF. The CDR3 nucleotides are TGTGCCAGCAGGAGAGACTTCATTTCTGAAGCTTTCTTT.

The chain combines TRBV23-1 with TRBJ2-7; D is ambiguous. TRBV23-1 is placed among ORFs of uncertain function. V was pared by 7 bases and J by 2 bases, with 12 bases between. CDR3 size: 13 residues. CDR3: CASIFRQTYEQYF. CDR3 DNA sequence: TGCGCCAGCATCTTTAGGCAAACCTACGAGCAGTACTTC.

The CDR3 sequence is CSVVRDPNEKLFF. DNA of the CDR3: TGCAGCGTTGTGAGGGACCCTAATGAAAAACTGTTTTTT. The chain links TRBV29-1 to TRBJ1-4, with D possibly matching TRBD1 (5 bases). Trimming cost V 4 bases and J 3 bases, with 9 bases left between them. Germline values: CDR1 SQVTM, CDR2 ANQGSEA. This CDR3 contains 13 residues.

This chain joins TRBV19 and TRBJ2-3, with D perhaps TRBD1 or TRBD2 (5 bases each). The CDR3 spans 14 residues. Germline CDR1 is LNHDA and CDR2 is SQIVND (reference sequence). V dropped 6 bases and J dropped 6 bases, with 16 bases sitting between them. CDR3 DNA: TGTGCCAGTAGCAGGGACCACTTATTTGATACGCAGTATTTT. Amino acids: CASSRDHLFDTQYF. The complete variable domain, with remaining parts taken from reference TRBV19 and TRBJ2-3, reads DGGITQSPKYLFRKEGQNVTLSCEQNLNHDAMYWYRQDPGQGLRLIYYSQIVNDFQKGDIAEGYSVSREKKESFPLTVTSAQKNPTAFYLCASSRDHLFDTQYFGPGTRLTVL.

The chain recombines TRBV7-2 with TRBJ1-2, with no clear D. With 5 bases removed from V and 4 bases from J, the gap between germline ends came to 20 bases. Per germline, CDR1 SGHTA and CDR2 FQGNSA. The CDR3 consists of 16 residues. The CDR3 sequence is CASSPQEGRVIYGYTF. The CDR3 nucleotides read TGTGCCAGCAGCCCTCAGGAGGGAAGGGTAATCTATGGCTACACCTTC.

The chain combines TRBV6-2 or TRBV6-3 with TRBJ2-7, with D tentatively TRBD1 or TRBD2 (6 bases each). CDR1 is MNHEY and CDR2 is SVGEGT in the germline V gene. With 0 bases removed from V and 5 bases from J, the gap between germline ends came to 14 bases. This CDR3 contains 15 residues. The CDR3 nucleotides are TGTGCCAGCAGTTACTCCGGGGGCCGGGCCCACGAGCAGTACTTC. Protein product: CASSYSGGRAHEQYF.

This chain joins TRBV29-1 and TRBJ2-5; 11 nucleotides agree with TRBD2. Trimming took 1 base from V and 2 from J; bases not matched to a gene: 9. CDR3 length equals 17 residues. Germline V gene lookup returns CDR1 SQVTM and CDR2 ANQGSEA. CDR3 sequence reads: CSVEGSSGGSGQETQYF. The CDR3 DNA follows: TGCAGCGTTGAAGGGTCTAGCGGGGGGTCGGGTCAAGAGACCCAGTACTTC. Full variable domain (rest looked up from reference TRBV29-1 and TRBJ2-5): SAVISQKPSRDICQRGTSLTIQCQVDSQVTMMFWYRQQPGQSLTLIATANQGSEATYESGFVIDKFPISRPNLTFSTLTVSNMSPEDSSIYLCSVEGSSGGSGQETQYFGPGTRLLVL.

The V gene is TRBV7-9, the J gene TRBJ2-7; TRBD2 matches at 8 bases. Germline CDR1 and CDR2: SEHNR and FQNEAQ (reference sequence). CDR3 size: 16 residues. The V segment lost 1 base and the J segment 0 bases; nucleotides outside the gene matches: 5. Here the CDR3 DNA reads TGTGCCAGCAGCTTAGACCTAGCGGGCAGCTCCTACGAGCAGTACTTC. This codes for CASSLDLAGSSYEQYF. Full variable domain (remainder filled in from reference TRBV7-9 and TRBJ2-7): DTGVSQNPRHKITKRGQNVTFRCDPISEHNRLYWYRQTLGQGPEFLTYFQNEAQLEKSRLLSDRFSAERPKGSFSTLEIQRTEQGDSAMYLCASSLDLAGSSYEQYFGPGTRLTVT.

The chain links TRBV18 to TRBJ2-3; 11 nucleotides agree with TRBD2. The germline V gene encodes CDR1 KGHSH and CDR2 LQKENI. V trimming: 2 bases; J trimming: 2 bases; junction bases outside the gene matches: 3. The CDR3 length is 16 residues. The DNA for the CDR3 is TGTGCCAGCTCACCAAGACTAGCGGGGACCACAGATACGCAGTATTTT. As protein: CASSPRLAGTTDTQYF.

This clone came up once. The chain is built from TRBV30 and TRBJ1-1; possible D gene TRBD1, 5 bases. Trimming shortened V by 8 bases and J by 6 bases, and 19 bases separated the two germline ends. The germline CDR1 and CDR2 sequences are GTSNPN and SVGIG (reference sequence). The CDR3 is 13 amino acids. The CDR3 loop reads CARATGYNAEAFF. CDR3 in DNA: TGTGCCCGGGCCACAGGTTATAATGCTGAAGCTTTCTTT.

In regard to this clone: Other DNA sequences in this specimen translate into the identical CDR3. V and J are TRBV12-3 or TRBV12-4 and TRBJ2-2; D gene ambiguous. There are 12 residues in the CDR3. Between the trimmed V and J ends, which lost 1 base and 5 bases, there was a span of 2 bases. The CDR3: CASSLGTGELFF. The CDR3 DNA follows: TGTGCCAGCAGTTTAGGAACCGGGGAGCTGTTTTTT.

The V call is TRBV7-2, the J call TRBJ2-7, with D uncertain. Germline loops: CDR1 SGHTA, CDR2 FQGNSA. V lost 1 base and J 1 base, leaving 17 bases between the germline ends. The CDR3 consists of 17 residues. The CDR3 nucleotides read TGTGCCAGCAGCTTAGGGTTCAAGGCATCAAGGTCCTACGAGCAGTACTTC. This encodes CASSLGFKASRSYEQYF.

This clone showed up just once. V usage is TRBV7-9 and J usage is TRBJ2-1, with 8 bases that match TRBD1. The junction had 7 bases not matched to a gene; V was cut back by 4 bases and J by 5 bases. The CDR3 covers 15 residues. CDR1 is SEHNR, CDR2 FQNEAQ, per germline (reference sequence). The CDR3 here is CASSSDRVYHNEQFF. In DNA form, the CDR3 reads TGTGCCAGCAGCTCGGACAGGGTTTACCACAATGAGCAGTTCTTC.

J is TRBJ2-3 and V is TRBV19; D unclear. The CDR3 is made up of 15 amino acids. Trimming shortened V by 5 bases and J by 0 bases, and 12 bases separated the two germline ends. The V gene's germline CDR1 is LNHDA and CDR2 SQIVND (reference sequence). The CDR3 DNA is TGTGCCAGTAGTCCGGACCGGAAGAGCACAGATACGCAGTATTTT. The encoded protein is CASSPDRKSTDTQYF.

The V gene is TRBV27, the J gene TRBJ2-5; TRBD2 aligns across 8 bases. CDR1 MNHEY and CDR2 SMNVEV come from the germline V gene (reference sequence). This CDR3 comprises 16 residues. V lost 2 bases, J lost 2 bases, and 7 bases stayed unmatched. CDR3 bases: TGTGCCAGCAGTTTAACGGGGGGGGCAGTACAAGAGACCCAGTACTTC. Residues: CASSLTGGAVQETQYF.

The CDR3 DNA reads as TGCGCCAGCAGTGCGGGAATGAACTATGGCTACACCTTC. Its protein is CASSAGMNYGYTF. V usage is TRBV5-1 and J usage is TRBJ1-2; D not certain. Trimming cost V 5 bases and J 2 bases, with 10 bases left between them. Germline V gene lookup returns CDR1 SGHRS and CDR2 YFSETQ. CDR3 length: 13 residues.

This chain links TRBV15 with TRBJ2-5; D is undetermined. The CDR3 contains 16 residues. The V gene lost 2 bases and the J gene lost 5 bases, with 18 bases spanning the gap. Germline V gene lookup returns CDR1 LNHNV and CDR2 YYDKDF (reference sequence). The CDR3 sequence: CATSRPDSTSQETQYF. DNA for the CDR3: TGTGCCACCAGCAGACCCGACTCAACCAGCCAGGAGACCCAGTACTTC.

The genes are TRBV19 and TRBJ1-2; D is unresolved. The CDR3 runs to 13 residues. V shed 3 bases and J shed 1 base, with 6 bases lying between them. Per the germline V gene, CDR1 is LNHDA and CDR2 is SQIVND (reference sequence). The CDR3 region has the DNA TGTGCCAGTAGTATGGGGATTAACTATGGCTACACCTTC. Translation gives CASSMGINYGYTF.

This sequence joins TRBV12-3 or TRBV12-4 and TRBJ1-3; D is perhaps TRBD1 (5 bases). Trimming left V 7 bases short and J 10 bases short, with 17 bases between. The CDR3 extends over 13 amino acids. The DNA of the CDR3 is TGTGCCAGCAATTGGACACGGCGCAAGACCATATATTTT. It specifies CASNWTRRKTIYF.

The chain combines TRBV29-1 with TRBJ2-5; TRBD1 agrees at 7 bases. The CDR3 consists of 15 residues. V lost 5 bases to trimming and J lost 2 bases; unmatched junction nucleotides: 11. CDR1 SQVTM and CDR2 ANQGSEA come from the germline V gene. The CDR3 is CSVPRAGTEQETQYF. CDR3 nucleotide sequence: TGCAGCGTTCCCCGAGCCGGGACAGAACAAGAGACCCAGTACTTC.